Following are 24 T cell receptor beta chains from one sample sequenced in a study of T-cell reconstitution after alpha-beta-depleted transplantation in children. A TCRbeta library incorporating unique molecular identifiers was prepared. MiXCR, applied by TCRdb to the PCR reads, yields one record per CDR3 protein. The data hold around 450,000 distinct CDR3 sequences, with 43% observed a single time. Source: PBMCs, taken before TCRalphabeta/CD19-depleted stem cell transplant. Receptors were obtained from a girl between 2 and 10 years old with aplastic anemia, due to receive a stem cell transplant.

There are many counts of this clonotype. The chain uses TRBV20-1 and TRBJ2-2; no clear D. CDR3 length equals 13 residues. CDR1 and CDR2 (germline): DFQATT, SNEGSKA (reference sequence). The ends were cut back, 5 bases at V and 1 base at J, with 8 bases in the middle. The CDR3 protein is CSAPSRNTGELFF. The CDR3 DNA is TGCAGTGCTCCTTCTAGGAACACCGGGGAGCTGTTTTTT.

The chain carries TRBV29-1 and TRBJ2-3; a possible D gene is TRBD1 (6 bases). CDR1 is SQVTM, CDR2 ANQGSEA, per germline. The CDR3 sequence is 12 residues long. Between the trimmed V and J ends, which lost 8 bases and 3 bases, there was a span of 12 bases. CDR3 amino acids: CSLRTDTDTQYF. For the CDR3, the DNA is TGCAGCCTTAGGACAGATACAGATACGCAGTATTTT.

The chain combines TRBV20-1 with TRBJ2-1; 16 bases match TRBD2. V shed 7 bases and J 1 base; nucleotides not matched to a gene: 13. Germline CDR1 and CDR2: DFQATT and SNEGSKA (reference sequence). The CDR3 totals 19 residues. DNA for the CDR3: TGCAGTGTCCCGTGGCGTGGGACTAGCGGGAGGGCTTCCTACAATGAGCAGTTCTTC. Protein sequence: CSVPWRGTSGRASYNEQFF.

This chain uses TRBV6-6 with TRBJ2-1; no reliable D call. Trimming pared 8 bases from V and 4 bases from J, leaving 6 bases between. The CDR3 totals 11 residues. Germline CDR1 reads MNHNY; CDR2 reads SVGAGI (reference sequence). The CDR3 is CASGNYNEQFF. As DNA, the CDR3 is TGTGCCAGCGGAAATTACAATGAGCAGTTCTTC.

This clonotype was found many times. The CDR3 DNA is TGCAGTGCACCACAGGCAGATACGCAGTATTTT. Its protein product is CSAPQADTQYF. The chain employs TRBV20-1 and TRBJ2-3, with a possible D match to TRBD1 (5 bases). This CDR3 contains 11 residues. Germline CDR1 DFQATT, CDR2 SNEGSKA (reference sequence). Trimming took 6 bases from V and 4 from J, leaving 8 bases between them.

The chain links TRBV27 to TRBJ2-1, with 11 bases aligning to TRBD2. The CDR3 totals 17 residues. V lost 8 bases to trimming and J lost 2 bases; unmatched junction nucleotides: 11. Germline V lookup: CDR1 MNHEY, CDR2 SMNVEV (reference sequence). CDR3 amino acids: CASGDLLAGVAYNEQFF. The CDR3 DNA reads TGTGCCAGCGGTGATTTACTAGCGGGAGTGGCCTACAATGAGCAGTTCTTC.

This clonotype was found a few times. V usage is TRBV7-2 and J usage is TRBJ2-3; 10 bases map to TRBD2. This CDR3 comprises 16 residues. In germline, CDR1 is SGHTA, CDR2 FQGNSA. Trimming at V came to 6 bases and at J to 2 bases, leaving 8 bases not matched to a gene. The CDR3 region has the DNA TGTGCCAGCAGTTCTCTACTAGCGGGATACACAGATACGCAGTATTTT. It is translated as CASSSLLAGYTDTQYF.

The chain has TRBV6-5 and TRBJ1-4, with D possibly TRBD1 on 6 matching bases. CDR3 size: 17 residues. The germline V gene encodes CDR1 MNHEY and CDR2 SVGAGI. With 2 bases removed from V and 4 bases from J, the gap between germline ends came to 17 bases. The CDR3 region has the DNA TGTGCCAGCAGTTACCCACTGTTGACAGGAGGTAATGAAAAACTGTTTTTT. Amino acid sequence: CASSYPLLTGGNEKLFF.

Many counts were recorded for this clonotype. V usage is TRBV5-1 and J usage is TRBJ2-7; D is possibly TRBD2 (5 bases). Germline V gene data show CDR1 as SGHRS and CDR2 as YFSETQ. Trimming pared 2 bases from V and 2 bases from J, leaving 8 bases between. This CDR3 comprises 13 residues. CDR3 amino acids: CASSFGETYEQYF. In DNA, the CDR3 is TGCGCCAGCAGCTTCGGGGAAACCTACGAGCAGTACTTC.

The chain recombines TRBV20-1 with TRBJ2-3, with 10 bases fitting TRBD2. V dropped 3 bases and J dropped 2; count of bases not matched to a gene: 8. CDR3 length equals 16 residues. CDR1 and CDR2 (germline): DFQATT, SNEGSKA (reference sequence). CDR3: CSARVSSGGVTDTQYF. The CDR3, as DNA: TGCAGTGCTAGGGTCTCTAGCGGGGGAGTCACAGATACGCAGTATTTT.

The chain has TRBV4-1 and TRBJ2-2; 8 bases line up with TRBD2. From germline, CDR1 is MGHRA and CDR2 YSYEKL. The CDR3 extends over 15 amino acids. V lost 8 bases and J lost 5; bases outside the gene matches: 10. CDR3 in DNA: TGCGCCAGCGGACGAACTAGCGGAGATACCGGGGAGCTGTTTTTT. Encoded protein: CASGRTSGDTGELFF.

V usage is TRBV5-1 and J usage is TRBJ2-3; D remains ambiguous. V lost 0 bases and J 3 bases, leaving 5 bases between the germline ends. Germline lookup yields CDR1 SGHRS and CDR2 YFSETQ. The CDR3 is 13 residues long. The CDR3 DNA follows: TGCGCCAGCAGCTTGGATTGGACAGATACGCAGTATTTT. Translated: CASSLDWTDTQYF. Supplemented by reference TRBV5-1 and TRBJ2-3, the full variable domain reads KAGVTQTPRYLIKTRGQQVTLSCSPISGHRSVSWYQQTPGQGLQFLFEYFSETQRNKGNFPGRFSGRQFSNSRSEMNVSTLELGDSALYLCASSLDWTDTQYFGPGTRLTVL.

The V and J genes are TRBV12-3 or TRBV12-4 and TRBJ2-2; D is possibly TRBD2 (7 bases). The germline V and J ends were trimmed by 8 bases and 5 bases, with 12 bases remaining between them. The CDR3 runs to 13 residues. DNA of the CDR3: TGTGCCAGCGCCGAGGGGGGGACCGGGGAGCTGTTTTTT. As protein: CASAEGGTGELFF.

CDR3 sequence reads: CASSQEGGPGANVLTF. The CDR3 region has the DNA TGTGCCAGCAGCCAAGAGGGGGGGCCCGGGGCCAACGTCCTGACTTTC. This chain connects TRBV3-1 to TRBJ2-6; D might be TRBD2 (7 bases). Germline V lookup: CDR1 LGHDT, CDR2 YNNKEL (reference sequence). Between the trimmed V and J ends, which lost 0 bases and 4 bases, there was a span of 10 bases. The CDR3 length is 16 residues.

The CDR3 reads CASSVAGQGRNIQYF. CDR3 coding DNA: TGTGCCAGCAGTGTCGCTGGACAGGGCAGAAACATTCAGTACTTC. The chain is built from TRBV28 and TRBJ2-4; TRBD1 agrees at 8 bases. The length of the CDR3 is 15 residues. From germline, CDR1 is MDHEN and CDR2 SYDVKM. J was trimmed by 6 bases and V by 5 bases; bases with no gene match: 9. The entire variable domain, with the rest obtained from reference TRBV28 and TRBJ2-4, is as follows: DVKVTQSSRYLVKRTGEKVFLECVQDMDHENMFWYRQDPGLGLRLIYFSYDVKMKEKGDIPEGYSVSREKKERFSLILESASTNQTSMYLCASSVAGQGRNIQYFGAGTRLSVL.

This chain uses TRBV20-1 with TRBJ2-1; 9 bases align to TRBD2. V lost 1 base and J lost 10; bases outside the gene matches: 8. The CDR3 consists of 14 residues. Germline V gives CDR1 DFQATT, CDR2 SNEGSKA (reference sequence). This CDR3 is CSARAVAGEGEQFF. CDR3 sequence (DNA): TGCAGTGCTAGAGCTGTAGCGGGAGAGGGGGAGCAGTTCTTC.

This clonotype has just a few counts. This rearrangement joins TRBV20-1 to TRBJ1-5; 9 bases agree with TRBD1. In germline, CDR1 is DFQATT, CDR2 SNEGSKA (reference sequence). This CDR3 region has 13 residues. V dropped 5 bases and J dropped 5; count of bases not matched to a gene: 4. The CDR3 loop is CSASTGGYQPQHF. CDR3 coding DNA: TGCAGTGCTTCGACAGGGGGATATCAGCCCCAGCATTTT.

This clonotype was picked up many times. The V and J genes are TRBV10-3 and TRBJ2-7; 9 bases align to TRBD1. The V and J ends lost 10 bases and 3 bases, in that order; junction bases with no gene match: 10. The CDR3 has 14 amino acids. Looked up from germline, CDR1 is ENHRY and CDR2 is SYGVKD. The DNA for the CDR3 is TGTGCCACTTCCCGTCGGGACAGGGACTACGAGCAGTACTTC. Translated: CATSRRDRDYEQYF.

This clonotype was detected once. The V call is TRBV20-1, the J call TRBJ2-7; 8 bases fit TRBD1. Germline V gene data show CDR1 as DFQATT and CDR2 as SNEGSKA (reference sequence). This CDR3 region has 12 residues. J lost 3 bases, V lost 8 bases, and 6 bases had no gene match. The CDR3 reads CSHQGAYYEQYF. The CDR3 DNA reads as TGCAGTCACCAGGGGGCTTACTACGAGCAGTACTTC.

In this sample, this clonotype turned up many times. The chain combines TRBV5-6 with TRBJ2-7; TRBD1 matches 10 bases. The V and J ends lost 0 bases and 5 bases, in that order; junction bases with no gene match: 11. CDR1 is SGHDT, CDR2 YYEEEE, per germline. This CDR3 region has 17 residues. The CDR3 sequence is CASSLVARGTGDNEQYF. The CDR3 nucleotides are TGTGCCAGCAGCTTGGTGGCGCGTGGGACAGGGGACAACGAGCAGTACTTC. The complete variable domain, with remaining parts taken from reference TRBV5-6 and TRBJ2-7, reads DAGVTQSPTHLIKTRGQQVTLRCSPKSGHDTVSWYQQALGQGPQFIFQYYEEEERQRGNFPDRFSGHQFPNYSSELNVNALLLGDSALYLCASSLVARGTGDNEQYFGPGTRLTVT.

This clonotype showed up just a few times. The rearrangement joins TRBV4-1 to TRBJ2-7; D call uncertain. Per germline, CDR1 MGHRA and CDR2 YSYEKL. V dropped 0 bases and J dropped 0 bases, with 6 bases sitting between them. The length of the CDR3 is 14 residues. This CDR3 reads CASSQEIFSYEQYF. In nucleotides, the CDR3 is TGCGCCAGCAGCCAAGAAATCTTCTCCTACGAGCAGTACTTC.

For the CDR3, the DNA is TGTGCCAGCAGCTTAGAGAGTACGGACCCGTATAATTCACCCCTCCACTTT. It yields the protein CASSLESTDPYNSPLHF. The rearrangement uses TRBV7-9 and TRBJ1-6; D remains unclear. The germline V gene encodes CDR1 SEHNR and CDR2 FQNEAQ (reference sequence). The germline V and J ends were trimmed by 1 base and 4 bases, with 14 bases remaining between them. The CDR3 has 17 residues.

In regard to this clonotype: At one boundary the junction diverges from the germline segment, which might be a read error. Here the CDR3 reads CASSSTPGQGMNF. For the CDR3, the DNA is TGTGCCAGCAGCTCCACCCCGGGACAGGGAATGAATTTT. The gene calls are TRBV7-3 and TRBJ2-3, with 9 bases matching TRBD1. The CDR3 consists of 13 residues. In germline, CDR1 is SGHTA, CDR2 FQGTGA.

This clonotype showed up many times. V gene TRBV5-1 combines with J gene TRBJ1-1; D is undetermined. Per the germline V gene, CDR1 is SGHRS and CDR2 is YFSETQ. V was shortened by 3 bases and J by 0 bases, with 12 bases between the two germline ends. The CDR3 is made up of 15 amino acids. DNA of the CDR3: TGCGCCAGCAGCTCACGCGGGCAGGTGAACACTGAAGCTTTCTTT. As protein: CASSSRGQVNTEAFF.